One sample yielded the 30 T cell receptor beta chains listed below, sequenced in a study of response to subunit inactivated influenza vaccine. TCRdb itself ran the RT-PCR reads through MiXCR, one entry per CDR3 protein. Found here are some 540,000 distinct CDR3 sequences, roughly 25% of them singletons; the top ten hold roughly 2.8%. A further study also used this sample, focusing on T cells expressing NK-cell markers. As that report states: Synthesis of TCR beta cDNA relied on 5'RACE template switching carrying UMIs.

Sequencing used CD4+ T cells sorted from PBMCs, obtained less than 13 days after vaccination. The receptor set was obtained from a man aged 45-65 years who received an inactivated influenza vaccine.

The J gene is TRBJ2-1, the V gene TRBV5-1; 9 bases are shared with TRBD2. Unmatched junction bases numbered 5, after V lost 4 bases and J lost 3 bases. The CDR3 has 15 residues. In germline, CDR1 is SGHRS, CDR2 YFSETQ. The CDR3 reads CASSTSTSGYNEQFF. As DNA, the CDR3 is TGCGCCAGCAGCACTTCGACTAGCGGCTACAATGAGCAGTTCTTC.

The CDR3: CASRVAGAEQYF. The CDR3 DNA reads as TGTGCCAGCAGGGTCGCAGGGGCCGAGCAGTACTTC. The gene calls are TRBV2 and TRBJ2-7; possible D gene TRBD1, 6 bases. In germline, CDR1 is SNHLY, CDR2 FYNNEI. The CDR3 contains 12 residues. V dropped 6 bases and J dropped 6 bases, with 12 bases sitting between them.

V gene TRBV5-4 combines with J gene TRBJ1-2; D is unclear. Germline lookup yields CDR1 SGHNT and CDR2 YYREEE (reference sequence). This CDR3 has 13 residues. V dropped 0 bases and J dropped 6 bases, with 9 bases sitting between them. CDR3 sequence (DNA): TGTGCCAGCAGCTTGGCCGGTAGGGATGGCTACACCTTC. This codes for CASSLAGRDGYTF.

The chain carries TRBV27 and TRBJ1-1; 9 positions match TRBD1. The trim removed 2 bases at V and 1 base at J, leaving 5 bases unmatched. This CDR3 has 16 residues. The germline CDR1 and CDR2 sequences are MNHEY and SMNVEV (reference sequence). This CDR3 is CASSLDRGSQNTEAFF. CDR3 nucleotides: TGTGCCAGCAGTTTAGACAGGGGGTCGCAGAACACTGAAGCTTTCTTT.

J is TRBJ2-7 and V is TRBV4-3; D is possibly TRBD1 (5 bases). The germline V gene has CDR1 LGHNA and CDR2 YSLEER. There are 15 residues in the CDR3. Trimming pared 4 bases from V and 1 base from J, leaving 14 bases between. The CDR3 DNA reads TGCGCCAGCAGCCGCATGAGAGACAGTTCCTACGAGCAGTACTTC. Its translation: CASSRMRDSSYEQYF.

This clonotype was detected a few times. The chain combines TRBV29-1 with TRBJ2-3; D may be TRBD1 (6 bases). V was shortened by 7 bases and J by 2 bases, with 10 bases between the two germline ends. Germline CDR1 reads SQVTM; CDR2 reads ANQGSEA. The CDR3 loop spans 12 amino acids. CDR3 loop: CSAWTDTDTQYF. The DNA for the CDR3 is TGCAGCGCTTGGACAGACACAGATACGCAGTATTTT.

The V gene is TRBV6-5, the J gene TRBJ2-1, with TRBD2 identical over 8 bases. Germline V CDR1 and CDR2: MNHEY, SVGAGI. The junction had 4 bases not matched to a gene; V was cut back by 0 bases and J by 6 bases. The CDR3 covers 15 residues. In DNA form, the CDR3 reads TGTGCCAGCAGTTACTCATTAGCGGGGTTCAATGAGCAGTTCTTC. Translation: CASSYSLAGFNEQFF.

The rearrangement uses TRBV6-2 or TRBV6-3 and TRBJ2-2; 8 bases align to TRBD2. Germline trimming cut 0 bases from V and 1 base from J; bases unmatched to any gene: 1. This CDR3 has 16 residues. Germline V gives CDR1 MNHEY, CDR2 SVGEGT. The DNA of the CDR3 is TGTGCCAGCAGTTACTCAAGCGGGAGGAACACCGGGGAGCTGTTTTTT. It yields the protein CASSYSSGRNTGELFF.

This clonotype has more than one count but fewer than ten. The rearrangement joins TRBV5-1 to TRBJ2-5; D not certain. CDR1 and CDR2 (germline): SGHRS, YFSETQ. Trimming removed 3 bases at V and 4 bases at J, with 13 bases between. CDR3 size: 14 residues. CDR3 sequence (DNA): TGCGCCAGCAGCTCCGTACCGAGGCGAGAGACCCAGTACTTC. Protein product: CASSSVPRRETQYF.

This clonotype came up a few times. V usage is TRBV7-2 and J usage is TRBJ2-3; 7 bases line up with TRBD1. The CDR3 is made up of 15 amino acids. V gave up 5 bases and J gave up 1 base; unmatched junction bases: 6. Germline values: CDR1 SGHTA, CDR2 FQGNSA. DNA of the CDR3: TGTGCCAGCAGCAAAAACAGGGGAGGCACAGATACGCAGTATTTT. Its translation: CASSKNRGGTDTQYF.

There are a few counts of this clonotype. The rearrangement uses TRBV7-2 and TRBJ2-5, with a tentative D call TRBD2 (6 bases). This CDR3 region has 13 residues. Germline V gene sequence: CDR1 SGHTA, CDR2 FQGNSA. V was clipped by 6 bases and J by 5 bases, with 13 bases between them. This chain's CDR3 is CASSRGRIETQYF. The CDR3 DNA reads TGTGCCAGCAGTCGAGGGAGGATCGAGACCCAGTACTTC. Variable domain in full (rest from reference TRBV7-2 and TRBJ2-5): GAGVSQSPSNKVTEKGKDVELRCDPISGHTALYWYRQSLGQGLEFLIYFQGNSAPDKSGLPSDRFSAERTGGSVSTLTIQRTQQEDSAVYLCASSRGRIETQYFGPGTRLLVL.

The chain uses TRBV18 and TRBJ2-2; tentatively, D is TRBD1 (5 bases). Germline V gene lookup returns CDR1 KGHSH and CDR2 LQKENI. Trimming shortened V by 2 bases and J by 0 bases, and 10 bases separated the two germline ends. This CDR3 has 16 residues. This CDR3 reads CASSPTGASNTGELFF. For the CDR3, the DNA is TGTGCCAGCTCACCAACAGGTGCCTCGAACACCGGGGAGCTGTTTTTT.

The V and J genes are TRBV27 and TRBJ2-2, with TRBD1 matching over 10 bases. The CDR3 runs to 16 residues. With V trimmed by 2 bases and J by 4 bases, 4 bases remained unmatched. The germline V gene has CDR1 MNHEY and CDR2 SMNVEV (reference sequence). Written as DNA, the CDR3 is TGTGCCAGCAGTTTAGAGGGACAGGGGTCCACCGGGGAGCTGTTTTTT. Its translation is CASSLEGQGSTGELFF.

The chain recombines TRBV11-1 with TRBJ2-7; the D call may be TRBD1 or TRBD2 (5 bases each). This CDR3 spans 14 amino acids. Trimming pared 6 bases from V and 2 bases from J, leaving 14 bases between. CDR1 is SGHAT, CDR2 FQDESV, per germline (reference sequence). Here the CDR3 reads CASRPGTETYEQYF. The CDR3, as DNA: TGTGCCAGCAGACCCGGGACGGAAACCTACGAGCAGTACTTC.

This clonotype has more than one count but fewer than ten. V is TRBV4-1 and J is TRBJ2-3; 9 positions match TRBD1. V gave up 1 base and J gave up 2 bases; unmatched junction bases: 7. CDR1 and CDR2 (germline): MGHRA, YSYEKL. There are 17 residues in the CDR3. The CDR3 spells CASSQGRQGEATDTQYF. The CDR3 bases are TGCGCCAGCAGCCAAGGGAGACAGGGGGAAGCCACAGATACGCAGTATTTT.

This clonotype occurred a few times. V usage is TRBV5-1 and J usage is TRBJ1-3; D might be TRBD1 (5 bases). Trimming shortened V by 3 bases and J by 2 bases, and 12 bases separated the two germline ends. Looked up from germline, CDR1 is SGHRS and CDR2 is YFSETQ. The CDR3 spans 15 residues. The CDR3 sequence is CASSSKTAAGNTIYF. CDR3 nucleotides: TGCGCCAGCAGCTCCAAGACAGCCGCTGGAAACACCATATATTTT.

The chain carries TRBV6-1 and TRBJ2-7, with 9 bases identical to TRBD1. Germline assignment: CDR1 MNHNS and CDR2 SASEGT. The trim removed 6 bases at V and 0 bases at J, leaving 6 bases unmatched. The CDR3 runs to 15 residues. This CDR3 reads CASSRGQGRSYEQYF. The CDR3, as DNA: TGTGCCAGCAGCCGGGGACAGGGACGCTCCTACGAGCAGTACTTC.

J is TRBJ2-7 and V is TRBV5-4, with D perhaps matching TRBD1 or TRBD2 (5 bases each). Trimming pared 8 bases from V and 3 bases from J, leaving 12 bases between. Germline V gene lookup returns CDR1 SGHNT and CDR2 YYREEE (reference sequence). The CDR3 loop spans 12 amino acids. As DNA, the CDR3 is TGTGCCAGTAAGGGGAGCGACTACGAGCAGTACTTC. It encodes CASKGSDYEQYF.

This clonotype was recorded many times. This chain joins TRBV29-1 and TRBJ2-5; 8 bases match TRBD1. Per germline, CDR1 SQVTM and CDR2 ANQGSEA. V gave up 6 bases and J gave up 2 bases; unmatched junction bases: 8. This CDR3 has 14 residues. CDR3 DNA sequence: TGCAGCGTCGCCACCGGGACAGGACAAGAGACCCAGTACTTC. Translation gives CSVATGTGQETQYF.

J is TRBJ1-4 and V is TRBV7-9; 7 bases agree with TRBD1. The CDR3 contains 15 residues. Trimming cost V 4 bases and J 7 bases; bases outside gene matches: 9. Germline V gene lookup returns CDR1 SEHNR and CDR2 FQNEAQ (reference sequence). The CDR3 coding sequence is TGTGCCAGCAGCTACGGACAGGTCGCGCCTGAAAAACTGTTTTTT. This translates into CASSYGQVAPEKLFF.

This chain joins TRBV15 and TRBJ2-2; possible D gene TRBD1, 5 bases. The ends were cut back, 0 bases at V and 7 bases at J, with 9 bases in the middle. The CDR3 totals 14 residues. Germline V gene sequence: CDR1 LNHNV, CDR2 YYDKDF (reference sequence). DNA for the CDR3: TGTGCCACCAGCAGAGAGAAAAGGGGCGGGGAGCTGTTTTTT. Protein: CATSREKRGGELFF.

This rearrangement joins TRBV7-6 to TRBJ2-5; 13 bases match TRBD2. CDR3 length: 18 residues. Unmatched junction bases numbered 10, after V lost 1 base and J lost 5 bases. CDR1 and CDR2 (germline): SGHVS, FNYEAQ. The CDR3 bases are TGTGCCAGCAGCTTAGGGGAACTAGCGGGAGGGCCTGGGGAGACCCAGTACTTC. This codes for CASSLGELAGGPGETQYF. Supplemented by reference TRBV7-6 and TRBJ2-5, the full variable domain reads GAGVSQSPRYKVTKRGQDVALRCDPISGHVSLYWYRQALGQGPEFLTYFNYEAQQDKSGLPNDRFSAERPEGSISTLTIQRTEQRDSAMYRCASSLGELAGGPGETQYFGPGTRLLVL.

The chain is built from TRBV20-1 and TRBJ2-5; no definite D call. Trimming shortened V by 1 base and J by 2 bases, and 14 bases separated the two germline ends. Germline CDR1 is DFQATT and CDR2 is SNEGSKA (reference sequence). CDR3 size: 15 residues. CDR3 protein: CSARVHLFWQETQYF. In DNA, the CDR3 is TGCAGTGCTAGAGTACACCTCTTTTGGCAAGAGACCCAGTACTTC.

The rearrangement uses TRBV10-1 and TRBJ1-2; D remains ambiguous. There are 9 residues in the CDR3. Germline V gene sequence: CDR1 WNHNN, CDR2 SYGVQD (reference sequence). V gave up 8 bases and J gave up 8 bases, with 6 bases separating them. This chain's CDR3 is CASAGGYTF. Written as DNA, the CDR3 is TGCGCCAGCGCGGGGGGCTACACCTTC.

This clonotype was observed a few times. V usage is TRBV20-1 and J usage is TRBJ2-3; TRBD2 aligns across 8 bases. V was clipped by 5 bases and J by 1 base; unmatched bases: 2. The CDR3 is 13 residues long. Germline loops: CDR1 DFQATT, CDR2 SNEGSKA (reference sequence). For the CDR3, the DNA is TGCAGTGCTCAAGCGGGGGGCACAGATACGCAGTATTTT. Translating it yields CSAQAGGTDTQYF.

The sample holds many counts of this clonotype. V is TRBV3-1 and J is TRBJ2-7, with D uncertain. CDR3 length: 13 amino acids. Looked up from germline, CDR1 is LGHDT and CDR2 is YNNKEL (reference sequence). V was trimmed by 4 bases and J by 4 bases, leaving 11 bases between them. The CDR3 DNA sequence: TGTGCCAGCAGCCCCCCTACAGCGTACGAGCAGTACTTC. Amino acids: CASSPPTAYEQYF.

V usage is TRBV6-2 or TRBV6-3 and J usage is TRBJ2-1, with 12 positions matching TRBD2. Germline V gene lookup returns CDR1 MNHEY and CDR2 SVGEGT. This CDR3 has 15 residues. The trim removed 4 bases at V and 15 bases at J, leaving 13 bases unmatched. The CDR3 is CASSFTLAGGARRFF. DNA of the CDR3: TGTGCCAGCAGTTTCACCCTAGCGGGGGGGGCCCGGAGGTTCTTC.

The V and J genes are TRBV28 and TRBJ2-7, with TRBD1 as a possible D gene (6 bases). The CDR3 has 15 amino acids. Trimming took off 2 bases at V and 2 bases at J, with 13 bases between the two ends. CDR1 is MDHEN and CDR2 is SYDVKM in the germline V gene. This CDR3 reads CASSLGGRPTYEQYF. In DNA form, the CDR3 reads TGTGCCAGCAGTTTAGGGGGCAGGCCGACCTACGAGCAGTACTTC.

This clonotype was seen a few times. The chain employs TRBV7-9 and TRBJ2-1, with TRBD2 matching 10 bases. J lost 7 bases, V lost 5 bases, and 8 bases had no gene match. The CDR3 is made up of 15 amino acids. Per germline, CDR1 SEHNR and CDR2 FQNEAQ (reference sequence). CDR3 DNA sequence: TGTGCCAGCAGCGGCCGACTAGCGGGTTTTAATGAGCAGTTCTTC. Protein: CASSGRLAGFNEQFF.

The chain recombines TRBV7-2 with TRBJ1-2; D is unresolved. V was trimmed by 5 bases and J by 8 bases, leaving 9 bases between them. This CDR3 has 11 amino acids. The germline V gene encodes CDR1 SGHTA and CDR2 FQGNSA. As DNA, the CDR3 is TGTGCCAGCAGCCCCCAGACCGGCTACACCTTC. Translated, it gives CASSPQTGYTF.